This is a list of T cell receptor beta chains from one sample in a study of graft-versus-host responses after intestinal transplantation. Assay: immunoSEQ multiplex PCR; the TCRdb copy retains only in-frame clones and omits some. The repertoire holds about 110,000 clones, more than 80% seen once, with roughly 0.24% in the top ten. Antigens for these TCRs are unknown. The material sequenced was unstimulated CD4+ T cells sorted from spleen or lymph node cells, taken before transplant. These receptors all come from a human donor who was the organ donor for an intestinal transplant. Each CDR3 is given with its conserved first and last residue. Fields, in order: CDR3 protein, CDR3 DNA, V gene, J gene, D gene, CDR3 length. D genes are given only for firm matches.

CASSYGRSLGGGYTF,TGTGCCAGCAGTTACGGTCGCAGCCTCGGGGGTGGCTACACCTTC,TRBV6-5,TRBJ1-2,.,15
CASSMGMIAGGQETQYF,TGTGCCAGCAGCATGGGGATGATAGCGGGAGGCCAAGAGACCCAGTACTTC,TRBV2,TRBJ2-5,TRBD2,17
CASSSDGGGYGYTF,TGCGCCAGCAGCTCGGATGGCGGGGGGTATGGCTACACCTTC,TRBV5-1,TRBJ1-2,.,14
CASSYGSAFSTDTQYF,TGTGCCAGCAGTTACGGGTCGGCTTTTAGCACAGATACGCAGTATTTT,TRBV6-6,TRBJ2-3,.,16
CASSLKSPINQHF,TGTGCCAGCAGTTTAAAATCCCCGATCAACCAGCATTTT,TRBV28,TRBJ1-5,.,13
CASSLAGQDTDTQYF,TGCGCCAGCAGCTTGGCGGGACAGGACACAGATACGCAGTATTTT,TRBV5-1,TRBJ2-3,TRBD1,15
CASSSTGDGNEQFF,TGTGCCAGTTCATCGACAGGGGACGGCAATGAGCAGTTCTTC,TRBV19,TRBJ2-1,TRBD1,14
CASSRPPGQGGVKFTDTQYF,TGTGCCAGCAGCCGACCTCCGGGACAGGGTGGTGTTAAGTTCACAGATACGCAGTATTTT,TRBV27,TRBJ2-3,TRBD1,20
CASSPLGEGNEQFF,TGTGCCAGCAGCCCCCTTGGGGAGGGGAATGAGCAGTTCTTC,TRBV6-5,TRBJ2-1,TRBD2,14
CASSLVAVSYNEQFF,TGTGCCAGCAGCTTAGTGGCGGTCTCCTACAATGAGCAGTTCTTC,TRBV7-2,TRBJ2-1,.,15
CASSLSRGGEKLFF,TGTGCCAGCAGTTTATCCCGGGGGGGCGAAAAACTGTTTTTT,TRBV27,TRBJ1-4,.,14
CASSPGLAYDNEQFF,TGTGCCAGCAGCCCGGGACTAGCTTACGACAATGAGCAGTTCTTC,TRBV11-2,TRBJ2-1,TRBD2,15
CASSVSPGLAPNTEAFF,TGTGCCAGCAGCGTATCTCCGGGGTTGGCCCCGAACACTGAAGCTTTCTTT,TRBV9,TRBJ1-1,.,17
CASESQGRGPYEQYF,TGTGCCAGCGAATCGCAGGGCAGGGGGCCTTACGAGCAGTACTTC,TRBV5-4,TRBJ2-7,TRBD1,15
CASRRRLYGYTF,TGTGCCAGTAGGAGGCGGCTCTATGGCTACACCTTC,TRBV19,TRBJ1-2,.,12
CASSALTARSGNTIYF,TGTGCCAGCAGCGCCCTGACAGCGCGCTCTGGAAACACCATATATTTT,TRBV9,TRBJ1-3,.,16
CSVSLRDRGYNEQFF,TGCAGCGTTTCTCTCCGGGACAGGGGATACAATGAGCAGTTCTTC,TRBV29-1,TRBJ2-1,TRBD1,15